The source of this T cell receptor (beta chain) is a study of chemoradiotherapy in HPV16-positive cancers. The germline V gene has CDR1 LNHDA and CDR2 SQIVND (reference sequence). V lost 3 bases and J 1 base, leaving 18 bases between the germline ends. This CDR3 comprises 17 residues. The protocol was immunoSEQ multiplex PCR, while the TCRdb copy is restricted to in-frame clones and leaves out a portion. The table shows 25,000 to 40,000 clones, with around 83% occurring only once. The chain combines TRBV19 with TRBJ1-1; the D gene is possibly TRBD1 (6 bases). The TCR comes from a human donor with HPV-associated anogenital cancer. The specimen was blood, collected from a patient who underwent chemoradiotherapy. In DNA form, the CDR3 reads TGTGCCAGTAGTATTCCTACGAGTACAGGGTCGAACACTGAAGCTTTCTTT. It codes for CASSIPTSTGSNTEAFF.